This T cell receptor (beta chain) was obtained from a study of T cell repertoires in cytomegalovirus infection. Study details: Recently identified HLA-C-restricted CMV epitopes and well-studied HLA-B-restricted CMV epitopes were used by the study.

This clonotype was seen only a few times. Its specificity is not known. TCRdb reprocessed the reads with MiXCR, giving one entry per CDR3 protein. The table has around 710,000 distinct CDR3 sequences, 29% seen once. Trimming pared 1 base from V and 3 bases from J, leaving 12 bases between. This CDR3 region has 16 residues. CDR1 LGHNT and CDR2 FRNRAP come from the germline V gene. This specimen was cultured CD8+ T cells from PBMCs, taken from culture after CMV antigen stimulation. The sequence came from a human donor in good health (CMV status not recorded). Some clones in this sample may be carry-over from other donors' samples. V and J are TRBV12-5 and TRBJ1-4, with D unclear. CDR3 sequence (DNA): TGTGCTAGTGGTTTGGACAGCGCTTGGGCTAATGAAAAACTGTTTTTT. Translated, it gives CASGLDSAWANEKLFF. Combining the CDR3 with reference TRBV12-5 and TRBJ1-4 gives the whole variable domain DARVTQTPRHKVTEMGQEVTMRCQPILGHNTVFWYRQTMMQGLELLAYFRNRAPLDDSGMPKDRFSAEMPDATLATLKIQPSEPRDSAVYFCASGLDSAWANEKLFFGSGTQLSVL.